These 9 T cell receptor beta chains originate from one sample sequenced in a study of T cells expressing NK-cell markers. Each CDR3 protein gets one entry in TCRdb, which reprocessed the 5' RACE reads and gives no DNA. The repertoire shows approximately 170,000 distinct CDR3 sequences; the top ten hold around 20%. Input material: blood T cells: a sorted CD56 or NKG2C T cell subset, CD4+ or CD8+ T cells, or bulk PBMC T cells (not recorded which). The source of these receptors is a man aged 18-70 years in good health.

V is TRBV7-8 and J is TRBJ2-5; there is no DNA to check the TCRdb D call of TRBD2. This CDR3 has 16 residues. Germline CDR1 SGHVS, CDR2 FQNEAQ. The CDR3 sequence is CASSPLLAGYQETQYF.

The V and J genes are TRBV5-1 and TRBJ1-3. Germline V gene data show CDR1 as SGHRS and CDR2 as YFSETQ. The CDR3 has 15 residues. The CDR3 protein is CASSDSLSSGNTIYF.

The chain joins TRBV9 to TRBJ1-3; TCRdb picks TRBD1, but there is no DNA to check that call. The CDR3 contains 16 residues. Germline loops: CDR1 SGDLS, CDR2 YYNGEE. CDR3 sequence reads: CASSANRDKAGNTIYF.

The chain carries TRBV9 and TRBJ2-5; the TCRdb call, TRBD1, lacks DNA for checking. Germline lookup yields CDR1 SGDLS and CDR2 YYNGEE. The CDR3 has 14 amino acids. The chain's CDR3 is CASSVGTNEKTQYF.

The chain uses TRBV6-5 and TRBJ2-2; TCRdb outputs TRBD2, but without DNA this stays unchecked. The CDR3 has 17 residues. Germline CDR1 MNHEY, CDR2 SVGAGI. The CDR3 is CASSSGLAGGNTGELFF.

This chain uses TRBV7-2 with TRBJ2-3; absent DNA, TCRdb's TRBD2 call cannot be checked. Germline values: CDR1 SGHTA, CDR2 FQGNSA. The CDR3 contains 15 residues. The CDR3 loop reads CASSRSGTSVDTQYF.

This CDR3 is CASSDGAGWYEQYF. J is TRBJ2-7 and V is TRBV28; TCRdb indicates TRBD1, and absent DNA this call remains unverified. There are 14 residues in the CDR3. Germline V gene sequence: CDR1 MDHEN, CDR2 SYDVKM.

The rearrangement links TRBV24-1 to TRBJ2-5; checking the TCRdb D call of TRBD1 is not possible without DNA. This CDR3 region has 15 residues. Germline V gene sequence: CDR1 KGHDR, CDR2 SFDVKD. CDR3 amino acids: CATAELQGIGETQYF.

This sequence joins TRBV11-3 and TRBJ2-3; TCRdb's assignment of TRBD1 cannot be checked, as there is no DNA. Per germline, CDR1 SGHNT and CDR2 YENEEA. This CDR3 region has 17 residues. CDR3 sequence: CASSFRQNTVRTDTQYF.